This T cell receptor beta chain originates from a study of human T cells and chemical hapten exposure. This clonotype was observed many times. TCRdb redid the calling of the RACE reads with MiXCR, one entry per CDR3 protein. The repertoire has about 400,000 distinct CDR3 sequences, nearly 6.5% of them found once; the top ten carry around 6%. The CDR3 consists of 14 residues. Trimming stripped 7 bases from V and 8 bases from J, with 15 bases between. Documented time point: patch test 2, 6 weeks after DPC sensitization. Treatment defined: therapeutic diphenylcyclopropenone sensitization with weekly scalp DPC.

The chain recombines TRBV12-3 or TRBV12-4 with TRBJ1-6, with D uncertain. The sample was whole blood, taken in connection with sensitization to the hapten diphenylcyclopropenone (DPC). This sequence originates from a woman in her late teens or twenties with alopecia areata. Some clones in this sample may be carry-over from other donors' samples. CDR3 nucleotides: TGTGCCAGCACCCCATCGGGCCAGTATTCACCCCTCCACTTT. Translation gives CASTPSGQYSPLHF.